The 23 T cell receptor beta chains below come from one sample, sequenced in a study of shared clonotypes between healthy human individuals. Clones were read by immunoSEQ multiplex PCR, and TCRdb kept only the in-frame ones, dropping some. The sample includes approximately 2,300,000 clones, roughly 90% of them seen just once. Material for sequencing was naive CD4+ T cells from PBMCs. Sample subset: CD45RA+ positively selected. All receptors come from a man between 18 and 35 years old in good health. Some clones in this sample may be carry-over from other donors' samples.

The chain employs TRBV7-2 and TRBJ1-2, with unresolved D. Germline-derived CDR1 and CDR2 are SGHTA and FQGNSA. The CDR3 spans 14 residues. Trimming removed 5 bases from V and 5 bases from J, with 15 bases in between. The CDR3 loop is CASSGFWAPYGYTF. CDR3 coding DNA: TGTGCCAGCAGCGGGTTTTGGGCGCCGTATGGCTACACCTTC.

This sequence joins TRBV28 and TRBJ2-1; 7 nucleotides align to TRBD1. Losses at the gene ends were 6 bases for V and 7 bases for J; bases not matched to a gene: 12. Germline V gives CDR1 MDHEN, CDR2 SYDVKM. This CDR3 spans 15 amino acids. As DNA, the CDR3 is TGTGCCAGCAGCCAACACAGGGGAACCGGGAATGAGCAGTTCTTC. It codes for CASSQHRGTGNEQFF.

The rearrangement joins TRBV30 to TRBJ2-5; D gene uncertain. CDR3 length: 14 amino acids. CDR1 is GTSNPN and CDR2 is SVGIG in the germline V gene (reference sequence). V lost 3 bases, J lost 1 base, and 12 bases lay in between. The CDR3 sequence: CAWSDGPLQETQYF. CDR3 sequence (DNA): TGTGCCTGGAGCGACGGACCGCTCCAAGAGACCCAGTACTTC.

The rearrangement joins TRBV5-1 to TRBJ1-6, with D perhaps matching TRBD1 (5 bases). The CDR3 is made up of 14 amino acids. The V gene's germline CDR1 is SGHRS and CDR2 YFSETQ. V was pared by 2 bases and J by 11 bases, with 14 bases between. The CDR3 loop is CASSFGALVAPLHF. The CDR3, as DNA: TGCGCCAGCAGCTTTGGGGCTTTGGTGGCACCCCTCCACTTT.

Comments on this clone: Other DNA variants within this sample encode the same CDR3. The chain has TRBV5-6 and TRBJ2-5, with TRBD2 as a possible D gene (6 bases). Trimming removed 4 bases from V and 2 bases from J, with 12 bases in between. The CDR3 contains 14 residues. Germline V gene sequence: CDR1 SGHDT, CDR2 YYEEEE. The CDR3 loop is CASSLGGAQETQYF. The CDR3 DNA reads TGTGCCAGCAGCCTCGGCGGGGCACAAGAGACCCAGTACTTC.

The CDR3 bases are TGTGCCAGCAGCCGTGGCCAGTTTGCGGATACGCAGTATTTT. This translates into CASSRGQFADTQYF. The gene calls are TRBV7-3 and TRBJ2-3; no reliable D call. Per the germline V gene, CDR1 is SGHTA and CDR2 is FQGTGA. The V end lost 5 bases, the J end lost 6 bases, and 15 bases lay between the germline ends. The CDR3 loop spans 14 amino acids. Combining the CDR3 with reference TRBV7-3 and TRBJ2-3 gives the whole variable domain GAGVSQTPSNKVTEKGKYVELRCDPISGHTALYWYRQSLGQGPEFLIYFQGTGAADDSGLPNDRFFAVRPEGSVSTLKIQRTERGDSAVYLCASSRGQFADTQYFGPGTRLTVL.

The chain has TRBV11-2 and TRBJ2-7, with D perhaps TRBD1 (9 bases). Trimming cost V 2 bases and J 2 bases, with 19 bases left between them. This CDR3 contains 17 residues. Germline CDR1 reads SGHAT; CDR2 reads FQNNGV. CDR3 amino acids: CASSLLVSGTGTYEQYF. DNA of the CDR3: TGTGCCAGCAGCTTATTAGTTAGCGGGACAGGGACCTACGAGCAGTACTTC.

This rearrangement joins TRBV5-4 to TRBJ2-7; 7 nucleotides line up with TRBD1. Germline-derived CDR1 and CDR2 are SGHNT and YYREEE (reference sequence). The CDR3 runs to 15 residues. V trimming: 3 bases; J trimming: 5 bases; junction bases outside the gene matches: 11. CDR3 nucleotide sequence: TGTGCCAGCAGCTCGCCCCGTGAGGGGGCCCACGAGCAGTACTTC. This gives the protein CASSSPREGAHEQYF.

The rearrangement links TRBV28 to TRBJ1-2; D is undetermined. The CDR3 consists of 13 residues. From germline, CDR1 is MDHEN and CDR2 SYDVKM. The ends were cut back, 5 bases at V and 3 bases at J, with 10 bases in the middle. The CDR3 DNA reads as TGTGCCAGCAGTCCCCACGGATACTATGGCTACACCTTC. Translating it yields CASSPHGYYGYTF.

This clone showed up just once. The V and J genes are TRBV7-9 and TRBJ2-3; the D call may be TRBD1 or TRBD2 (5 bases each). Germline loops: CDR1 SEHNR, CDR2 FQNEAQ (reference sequence). This CDR3 comprises 17 residues. The V end lost 3 bases, the J end lost 2 bases, and 18 bases lay between the germline ends. This CDR3 reads CASSFKGRLTNTDTQYF. CDR3 bases: TGTGCCAGCAGCTTCAAGGGACGGCTAACCAACACAGATACGCAGTATTTT.

About this clone: This sample also contains other DNA sequences that code for the same CDR3. V is TRBV18 and J is TRBJ2-5; unclear D gene. CDR3 size: 12 residues. V was cut by 2 bases and J by 5 bases, with 6 bases left in between. Germline V gene sequence: CDR1 KGHSH, CDR2 LQKENI. Written as DNA, the CDR3 is TGTGCCAGCTCACCAACCCCCGAGACCCAGTACTTC. Translation gives CASSPTPETQYF.

This sequence joins TRBV5-1 and TRBJ2-7; no firm D call. Trimming shortened V by 4 bases and J by 4 bases, and 12 bases separated the two germline ends. Looked up from germline, CDR1 is SGHRS and CDR2 is YFSETQ. The CDR3 extends over 13 amino acids. The CDR3 region is CASSPLDRYEQYF. DNA of the CDR3: TGCGCCAGCAGCCCCCTTGACCGATACGAGCAGTACTTC.

Points on this clone: Other DNA variants within this sample encode the same CDR3. The chain links TRBV18 to TRBJ1-1; tentative D call: TRBD1 (5 bases). Trimming cost V 2 bases and J 1 base, with 5 bases left between them. The CDR3 loop spans 13 amino acids. CDR1 KGHSH and CDR2 LQKENI come from the germline V gene. The CDR3 region has the DNA TGTGCCAGCTCACCAAGGGGGAACACTGAAGCTTTCTTT. This sequence encodes CASSPRGNTEAFF.

V usage is TRBV28 and J usage is TRBJ2-7, with D uncertain. Germline V gene lookup returns CDR1 MDHEN and CDR2 SYDVKM. V dropped 2 bases and J dropped 2 bases, with 10 bases sitting between them. The CDR3 has 14 amino acids. The CDR3 nucleotides are TGTGCCAGCAGTTTAGCGTCACCTACCTACGAGCAGTACTTC. It is translated as CASSLASPTYEQYF. Filled out from reference TRBV28 and TRBJ2-7, the complete variable domain reads DVKVTQSSRYLVKRTGEKVFLECVQDMDHENMFWYRQDPGLGLRLIYFSYDVKMKEKGDIPEGYSVSREKKERFSLILESASTNQTSMYLCASSLASPTYEQYFGPGTRLTVT.

To note about this clone: At the DNA level, this CDR3 is encoded by other sequences in the same sample as well. The chain employs TRBV20-1 and TRBJ2-7; no reliable D call. Germline V lookup: CDR1 DFQATT, CDR2 SNEGSKA (reference sequence). The CDR3 is made up of 11 amino acids. The ends were cut back, 6 bases at V and 4 bases at J, with 10 bases in the middle. In DNA, the CDR3 is TGCAGTGCCTCACCCTTTTACGAGCAGTACTTC. It translates to CSASPFYEQYF.

V gene TRBV10-1 combines with J gene TRBJ2-3, with D unclear. The ends were cut back, 3 bases at V and 1 base at J, with 11 bases in the middle. This CDR3 has 15 amino acids. Germline V CDR1 and CDR2: WNHNN, SYGVQD (reference sequence). DNA for the CDR3: TGCGCCAGCAGTGACCCTAGTGCTGGCACAGATACGCAGTATTTT. Translated: CASSDPSAGTDTQYF.

This sequence joins TRBV4-2 and TRBJ2-1; 9 bases fit TRBD2. V dropped 4 bases and J dropped 10; count of bases not matched to a gene: 8. This CDR3 comprises 14 residues. Germline V gene sequence: CDR1 LGHNA, CDR2 YNFKEQ. CDR3 amino acids: CASSPSGRTSEQFF. Here the CDR3 DNA reads TGTGCCAGCAGCCCGAGCGGGAGGACTAGCGAGCAGTTCTTC.

The gene calls are TRBV5-1 and TRBJ2-1, with 9 bases matching TRBD2. This CDR3 comprises 16 residues. V shed 2 bases, J shed 4 bases, and the junction held 7 bases outside the gene matches. Germline V gives CDR1 SGHRS, CDR2 YFSETQ. The chain's CDR3 is CASSFQPLAGYNEQFF. The CDR3 bases are TGCGCCAGCAGCTTTCAACCCCTAGCGGGATACAATGAGCAGTTCTTC.

V usage is TRBV7-3 and J usage is TRBJ2-1; TRBD1 agrees at 9 bases. V was clipped by 5 bases and J by 6 bases; unmatched bases: 8. This CDR3 has 15 amino acids. Germline lookup yields CDR1 SGHTA and CDR2 FQGTGA. The CDR3 nucleotides are TGTGCCAGCAGCGCCACAGGGGGCGCTTCCAATGAGCAGTTCTTC. This translates into CASSATGGASNEQFF.

This clone was observed once. This rearrangement joins TRBV19 to TRBJ2-7, with a weak D call TRBD1 (5 bases). The CDR3 sequence is 12 residues long. CDR1 LNHDA and CDR2 SQIVND come from the germline V gene (reference sequence). V was clipped by 4 bases and J by 2 bases, with 6 bases between them. Here the CDR3 reads CASSKDTYEQYF. The CDR3 nucleotides read TGTGCCAGTAGTAAGGACACCTACGAGCAGTACTTC.

The chain carries TRBV11-2 and TRBJ2-4; D remains ambiguous. The CDR3 spans 10 residues. Trimming removed 7 bases from V and 6 bases from J, with 4 bases in between. CDR1 is SGHAT and CDR2 is FQNNGV in the germline V gene. CDR3 loop: CASIRNIQYF. In DNA, the CDR3 is TGTGCCAGCATTAGAAACATTCAGTACTTC.

V gene TRBV7-9 combines with J gene TRBJ2-1; 9 bases match TRBD2. CDR3 length: 13 amino acids. Trimming cost V 5 bases and J 10 bases; bases outside gene matches: 6. Per germline, CDR1 SEHNR and CDR2 FQNEAQ (reference sequence). The CDR3 reads CASSRAGGGEQFF. In DNA form, the CDR3 reads TGTGCCAGCAGCCGGGCGGGAGGGGGCGAGCAGTTCTTC.

The chain carries TRBV15 and TRBJ2-2; D might be TRBD1 (6 bases). Trimming shortened V by 4 bases and J by 0 bases, and 12 bases separated the two germline ends. There are 16 residues in the CDR3. Germline CDR1 and CDR2: LNHNV and YYDKDF (reference sequence). The CDR3 bases are TGTGCCACCAGCAAAGGACAGTTAGCGAACACCGGGGAGCTGTTTTTT. Amino acid sequence: CATSKGQLANTGELFF.